A single sample gave rise to the 14 T cell receptor beta chains below, sequenced in a study of T cells in Graves' hyperthyroidism and ophthalmopathy. Template material for amplifying TCR beta CDR3 regions consisted of RNA transcripts. Using the HTBI primer set, a first-round RT-PCR was run on the TCR CDR3. From the multiplex PCR reads, TCRdb called clonotypes with MiXCR, one entry per CDR3 protein. The table shows roughly 720,000 distinct CDR3 sequences, with around 16% occurring only once. The sample taken for sequencing was blood. The receptor set was obtained from a man in his fifties or sixties with Graves' hyperthyroidism.

Written as DNA, the CDR3 is TGTGCCAGCAGTATACAGGGGGTAGATACGCAGTATTTT. Residues: CASSIQGVDTQYF. V gene TRBV6-5 combines with J gene TRBJ2-3; 8 nucleotides align to TRBD1. Trimming at V came to 5 bases and at J to 5 bases, leaving 3 bases not matched to a gene. Per germline, CDR1 MNHEY and CDR2 SVGAGI. CDR3 length: 13 residues.

This clonotype came up a few times. This rearrangement joins TRBV6-1 to TRBJ2-7, with 10 nucleotides matching TRBD1. V was clipped by 6 bases and J by 7 bases; unmatched bases: 15. The CDR3 totals 16 residues. Germline V CDR1 and CDR2: MNHNS, SASEGT. CDR3 protein: CASSGLPGQGFIEQYF. CDR3 bases: TGTGCCAGCAGCGGTTTGCCGGGACAGGGGTTTATAGAGCAGTACTTC.

This clonotype was detected many times. This sequence joins TRBV25-1 and TRBJ2-1; D is perhaps TRBD1 or TRBD2 (6 bases each). CDR1 is MGHDK and CDR2 is SYGVNS in the germline V gene. Trimming removed 1 base from V and 7 bases from J, with 8 bases in between. This CDR3 has 13 amino acids. The CDR3 DNA follows: TGTGCCAGCAGTGAATTAGGGGGGAATGAGCAGTTCTTC. Translated: CASSELGGNEQFF.

The V and J genes are TRBV7-9 and TRBJ2-2; D call uncertain. Germline CDR1 reads SEHNR; CDR2 reads FQNEAQ (reference sequence). The CDR3 has 14 residues. Deletions cut 5 bases from V and 6 bases from J, with 13 bases between. In nucleotides, the CDR3 is TGTGCCAGCAGCCAAGACACCATTCCCGGGGAGCTGTTTTTT. This gives the protein CASSQDTIPGELFF.

At least ten counts were recorded for this clonotype. The chain combines TRBV28 with TRBJ2-1, with TRBD2 as a possible D gene (6 bases). V was trimmed by 7 bases and J by 10 bases, leaving 17 bases between them. The CDR3 contains 13 residues. The germline V gene encodes CDR1 MDHEN and CDR2 SYDVKM. CDR3 loop: CASNLLAQGEQFF. In DNA, the CDR3 is TGTGCCAGCAACCTACTAGCTCAGGGCGAGCAGTTCTTC.

This clonotype appeared a few times. Being one base from a much bigger clone, this may be a read error. This sequence joins TRBV11-1 and TRBJ2-7; 7 nucleotides match TRBD1. The length of the CDR3 is 14 residues. Germline values: CDR1 SGHAT, CDR2 FQDESV (reference sequence). CDR3 DNA sequence: TGTGCCAGCAGCCTAGGACAGGCTTACTACGAGCAGTGCTTC. Its protein is CASSLGQAYYEQCF.

This clonotype was picked up many times. The chain couples TRBV6-5 to TRBJ2-5; 10 positions match TRBD2. Trimming took 0 bases from V and 5 from J; bases not matched to a gene: 6. CDR1 and CDR2 (germline): MNHEY, SVGAGI. The CDR3 totals 16 residues. CDR3 region: CASSYSGLAVGETQYF. CDR3 DNA sequence: TGTGCCAGCAGTTACTCTGGACTAGCGGTGGGGGAGACCCAGTACTTC.

V is TRBV9 and J is TRBJ1-3; the D gene is possibly TRBD1 (6 bases). Trimming took off 7 bases at V and 4 bases at J, with 15 bases between the two ends. Germline V gene lookup returns CDR1 SGDLS and CDR2 YYNGEE. The CDR3 covers 14 residues. The CDR3 is CASASGEIGNTIYF. CDR3 DNA: TGTGCCAGCGCTTCAGGGGAAATAGGAAACACCATATATTTT.

This clonotype was seen a handful of times. The chain couples TRBV29-1 to TRBJ2-7, with D tentatively TRBD1 (5 bases). The CDR3 runs 14 residues. Trimming took 2 bases from V and 6 from J, leaving 17 bases between them. CDR1 is SQVTM and CDR2 is ANQGSEA in the germline V gene. For the CDR3, the DNA is TGCAGCGTTGAACTAGTTGGCAGGGCGATCGAGCAGTACTTC. It specifies CSVELVGRAIEQYF.

This clonotype appeared many times. J is TRBJ2-3 and V is TRBV2; D not certain. The germline V gene has CDR1 SNHLY and CDR2 FYNNEI. The CDR3 is 14 amino acids. Trimming pared 9 bases from V and 0 bases from J, leaving 13 bases between. CDR3: CASTRQASTDTQYF. The DNA of the CDR3 is TGTGCCAGTACGCGGCAAGCTAGCACAGATACGCAGTATTTT.

V and J are TRBV27 and TRBJ1-5, with D tentatively TRBD1 (6 bases). Germline V gene lookup returns CDR1 MNHEY and CDR2 SMNVEV (reference sequence). Deletions cut 5 bases from V and 4 bases from J, with 15 bases between. The CDR3 contains 15 residues. The CDR3 DNA sequence: TGTGCCAGCAGTCCCACCGACAGGAAAAATCAGCCCCAGCATTTT. Translation gives CASSPTDRKNQPQHF.

V and J are TRBV27 and TRBJ1-1; weak D call: TRBD1 (6 bases). V was shortened by 3 bases and J by 6 bases, with 11 bases between the two germline ends. This CDR3 comprises 13 residues. The V gene's germline CDR1 is MNHEY and CDR2 SMNVEV (reference sequence). The CDR3 DNA is TGTGCCAGCAGTTTGAGGGGGGGTGCTGAAGCTTTCTTT. Its protein product is CASSLRGGAEAFF.

This rearrangement joins TRBV28 to TRBJ1-5; no clear D gene. The germline V gene has CDR1 MDHEN and CDR2 SYDVKM. The CDR3 is made up of 15 amino acids. V was pared by 1 base and J by 4 bases, with 11 bases between. The CDR3 is CASSLYLGNNQPQHF. In nucleotides, the CDR3 is TGTGCCAGCAGTTTATACTTAGGAAATAATCAGCCCCAGCATTTT. Looking up the rest from reference TRBV28 and TRBJ1-5 gives the full variable domain: DVKVTQSSRYLVKRTGEKVFLECVQDMDHENMFWYRQDPGLGLRLIYFSYDVKMKEKGDIPEGYSVSREKKERFSLILESASTNQTSMYLCASSLYLGNNQPQHFGDGTRLSIL.

This clonotype was observed many times. At one end the junction does not follow the germline gene, possibly because of a read error. The chain carries TRBV7-3 and TRBJ2-3; TRBD2 agrees at 8 bases. Germline CDR1 is SGHTA and CDR2 is FQGTGA. The CDR3 totals 16 residues. The CDR3 bases are TGTGCCAGCAGCGTAACTAGCGGAGGGGGCACAGATACGCAGTATTTT. Translation: CASSVTSGGGTDTQYF.